One sample yielded the 20 T cell receptor beta chains listed below, sequenced in a study of blood T cells in healthy people across ages. Sample-barcoded 5' priming and a J-beta primer mix drove a second PCR of about 6 to 12 cycles. TCRdb recomputed calls from the 5' RACE reads with MiXCR, one row per CDR3 protein. The sample lists 1,800,000 or so distinct CDR3 sequences; roughly two fifths were seen once. Sequencing was done on a sample of blood. The receptors were sampled from a human donor in good health.

The chain has TRBV29-1 and TRBJ2-6; perhaps TRBD1 as D (6 bases). This CDR3 contains 15 residues. Germline V lookup: CDR1 SQVTM, CDR2 ANQGSEA. Trimming removed 6 bases from V and 0 bases from J, with 12 bases in between. CDR3 DNA sequence: TGCAGCGTCGACAGGACCCTCTCTGGGGCCAACGTCCTGACTTTC. Translated, it gives CSVDRTLSGANVLTF.

The V call is TRBV9, the J call TRBJ2-5; 11 bases are a match to TRBD2. There are 16 residues in the CDR3. The germline gives CDR1 SGDLS, CDR2 YYNGEE. The V and J ends lost 4 bases and 2 bases, in that order; junction bases with no gene match: 7. Here the CDR3 reads CASSYGTSGLQETQYF. The DNA for the CDR3 is TGTGCCAGCAGCTACGGGACTAGCGGTTTACAAGAGACCCAGTACTTC.

This clonotype was recorded a few times. V is TRBV29-1 and J is TRBJ1-2; D remains ambiguous. The CDR3 is made up of 12 amino acids. The germline V gene has CDR1 SQVTM and CDR2 ANQGSEA. V lost 7 bases to trimming and J lost 3 bases, with 12 bases between them. The CDR3 spells CSAQDYDYGYTF. The CDR3 coding sequence is TGCAGCGCGCAAGACTATGACTATGGCTACACCTTC.

The V gene is TRBV14, the J gene TRBJ2-5; D ambiguous. The last part of the DNA fits TRBJ2-7 better; the J call may be wrong. Germline V CDR1 and CDR2: SGHDN, FVKESK. This CDR3 contains 15 residues. CDR3 region: CASSQVLADWNEQYF. Here the CDR3 DNA reads TGTGCCAGCAGCCAAGTGTTGGCAGATTGGAACGAGCAGTACTTC.

This chain links TRBV4-3 with TRBJ2-3, with 10 bases lining up with TRBD2. This CDR3 has 19 amino acids. J was trimmed by 2 bases and V by 7 bases; bases with no gene match: 18. CDR1 is LGHNA and CDR2 is YSLEER in the germline V gene. The CDR3 sequence: CASNLYRASGGPPTDTQYF. As DNA, the CDR3 is TGCGCCAGCAACCTCTACAGGGCTAGCGGGGGCCCCCCCACAGATACGCAGTATTTT.

This rearrangement joins TRBV7-2 to TRBJ2-7, with 10 bases aligning to TRBD2. V was pared by 1 base and J by 0 bases, with 9 bases of the junction left unmatched. The CDR3 covers 18 residues. CDR1 and CDR2 from the germline V gene are SGHTA and FQGNSA. This CDR3 is CASSLVITSGVSSYEQYF. CDR3 coding DNA: TGTGCCAGCAGCTTAGTTATTACTAGCGGGGTAAGCTCCTACGAGCAGTACTTC.

The chain combines TRBV7-2 with TRBJ2-1; D ambiguous. The CDR3 length is 15 residues. Trimming removed 0 bases from V and 2 bases from J, with 8 bases in between. Germline-derived CDR1 and CDR2 are SGHTA and FQGNSA. The CDR3 sequence is CASSLARMAYNEQFF. CDR3 nucleotide sequence: TGTGCCAGCAGCTTAGCTAGGATGGCCTACAATGAGCAGTTCTTC.

This clonotype has a single count. A junction end diverges from the germline sequence, so it may reflect a read error. CDR3 DNA: TGCGCCAGCAGCTTGGCCCTCGGTTTCCTCTACGAGCAGCACTTC. It encodes CASSLALGFLYEQHF. This chain connects TRBV5-1 to TRBJ2-7; D gene unclear. Germline V gene sequence: CDR1 SGHRS, CDR2 YFSETQ. This CDR3 is 15 amino acids long.

The J gene is TRBJ2-3, the V gene TRBV5-1, with D uncertain. Per the germline V gene, CDR1 is SGHRS and CDR2 is YFSETQ. The ends were cut back, 3 bases at V and 7 bases at J, with 15 bases in the middle. This CDR3 comprises 14 residues. The CDR3 DNA reads as TGCGCCAGCAGCTCCTCAGGTTTGGGTAATACGCAGTATTTT. It specifies CASSSSGLGNTQYF.

This sequence joins TRBV20-1 and TRBJ1-4; D unresolved. The CDR3 totals 14 residues. Germline loops: CDR1 DFQATT, CDR2 SNEGSKA (reference sequence). Trimming left V 5 bases short and J 0 bases short, with 10 bases between. The CDR3 coding sequence is TGCAGTGCTCTTCGAACAACAACTAATGAAAAACTGTTTTTT. It specifies CSALRTTTNEKLFF.

This sequence joins TRBV11-3 and TRBJ2-7; D is tentatively TRBD1 or TRBD2 (5 bases each). The CDR3 is made up of 18 amino acids. The germline V gene has CDR1 SGHNT and CDR2 YENEEA. The V and J ends lost 5 bases and 7 bases respectively, with 30 bases between them. The DNA of the CDR3 is TGTGCCAGCAGCCCGGGGAGAGGGGCAGGCCTCCAAAAGGGAGAGCAGTACTTC. Protein: CASSPGRGAGLQKGEQYF.

The table lists this clonotype with a few counts. The gene calls are TRBV12-3 or TRBV12-4 and TRBJ2-7, with D uncertain. V lost 8 bases to trimming and J lost 7 bases, with 18 bases between them. CDR3 length equals 13 residues. The CDR3 bases are TGTGCCAGCCTCGGGCACCCGATGGGGGAGCAGTACTTC. Its translation is CASLGHPMGEQYF.

This chain joins TRBV20-1 and TRBJ1-4; D ambiguous. This CDR3 region has 14 residues. Germline CDR1 reads DFQATT; CDR2 reads SNEGSKA (reference sequence). V was pared by 6 bases and J by 0 bases, with 11 bases between. The CDR3 is CSALPDATNEKLFF. The CDR3 DNA reads as TGCAGTGCCTTGCCAGACGCAACTAATGAAAAACTGTTTTTT.

The chain is built from TRBV28 and TRBJ2-1, with no clear D. The CDR3 length is 15 residues. V shed 1 base and J shed 6 bases, with 13 bases lying between them. Germline V lookup: CDR1 MDHEN, CDR2 SYDVKM. DNA for the CDR3: TGTGCCAGCAGTTTATCACTACCGGAACCCAATGAGCAGTTCTTC. Translating gives CASSLSLPEPNEQFF.

This clonotype came up a few times. The rearrangement uses TRBV19 and TRBJ2-1, with 9 bases identical to TRBD1. The CDR3 sequence is 16 residues long. V shed 2 bases, J shed 2 bases, and the junction held 4 bases outside the gene matches. CDR1 LNHDA and CDR2 SQIVND come from the germline V gene (reference sequence). This chain's CDR3 is CASSITGTGTYNEQFF. The CDR3 DNA follows: TGTGCCAGTAGTATAACTGGGACAGGGACCTACAATGAGCAGTTCTTC.

The chain joins TRBV4-2 to TRBJ1-2; the D is unclear. Trimming left V 8 bases short and J 7 bases short, with 26 bases between. Germline V gene sequence: CDR1 LGHNA, CDR2 YNFKEQ. The CDR3 runs to 16 residues. This chain's CDR3 is CASGRQKVKRAAGYTF. CDR3 coding DNA: TGTGCCAGCGGCCGGCAAAAGGTGAAGAGGGCGGCTGGCTACACCTTC.

The chain links TRBV20-1 to TRBJ2-1; 9 nucleotides align to TRBD1. Germline lookup yields CDR1 DFQATT and CDR2 SNEGSKA (reference sequence). The CDR3 runs 16 residues. Trimming removed 0 bases from V and 8 bases from J; junction bases left unmatched: 11. The CDR3 DNA follows: TGCAGTGCTAGAGATACCGGGACAGGGAAATTCGATGAGCAGTTCTTC. Translated: CSARDTGTGKFDEQFF.

This chain uses TRBV27 with TRBJ2-1; D is unresolved. Deletions cut 4 bases from V and 12 bases from J, with 13 bases between. Germline loops: CDR1 MNHEY, CDR2 SMNVEV (reference sequence). This CDR3 is built from 12 residues. The CDR3 DNA reads TGTGCCAGCAGTTCATCAGTGGCGCTGCAGTTCTTC. Translation gives CASSSSVALQFF.

V gene TRBV9 combines with J gene TRBJ1-2; tentative D call: TRBD1 (5 bases). The V end was cut by 3 bases, the J end by 0 bases, with 24 bases between. Germline-derived CDR1 and CDR2 are SGDLS and YYNGEE. The CDR3 has 19 residues. DNA for the CDR3: TGTGCCAGCAGCGACAATAGCGAAGAGAACAGGCCCACTAACTATGGCTACACCTTC. This codes for CASSDNSEENRPTNYGYTF.

There are a few counts of this clonotype. The chain uses TRBV25-1 and TRBJ1-2, with D perhaps matching TRBD1 (5 bases). V was clipped by 4 bases and J by 7 bases, with 16 bases between them. CDR3 length equals 14 residues. CDR1 MGHDK and CDR2 SYGVNS come from the germline V gene. The CDR3 spells CASSGLSRAAGYTF. CDR3 DNA sequence: TGTGCCAGCAGTGGCCTGAGCAGGGCTGCTGGCTACACCTTC.